This T cell receptor beta chain was recorded in a study of molecular identifiers for immune sequencing clone quantification. Between about 19,000 and 1,100,000 sorted cells, with 10%, 30% or 50% RNA, yielded naive CD8 libraries. Study results and limitations: In naive cells, clones above 20 RNA copies held under 1% of molecules, whereas in effector cells they held over 99%. Jurkat TCR RNA spiked in from one cell could reportedly be detected among about 1.1 million naive cells.

This clonotype showed up many times. The antigen remains undetermined. This CDR3 comprises 14 residues. The germline V gene has CDR1 LGHNA and CDR2 YNFKEQ. Trimming removed 4 bases at V and 0 bases at J, with 6 bases between. In TCRdb, the PCR reads were re-called with MiXCR into one record per CDR3 protein. The sample has roughly 86,000 distinct CDR3 sequences; 19% are singletons. This clonotype was obtained from a human donor in good health. Some libraries in this study had Jurkat cell RNA spiked in. Material for sequencing was naive CD8+ T cells from blood, with Jurkat cell RNA spiked in. Subset noted: FACS-sorted CD8+CD4-CCR7+CD45RA+ naive T cells. V is TRBV4-2 and J is TRBJ2-2; D uncertain. The CDR3 nucleotides read TGTGCCAGCAGCCTGGGCTCGAACACCGGGGAGCTGTTTTTT. Translated: CASSLGSNTGELFF.